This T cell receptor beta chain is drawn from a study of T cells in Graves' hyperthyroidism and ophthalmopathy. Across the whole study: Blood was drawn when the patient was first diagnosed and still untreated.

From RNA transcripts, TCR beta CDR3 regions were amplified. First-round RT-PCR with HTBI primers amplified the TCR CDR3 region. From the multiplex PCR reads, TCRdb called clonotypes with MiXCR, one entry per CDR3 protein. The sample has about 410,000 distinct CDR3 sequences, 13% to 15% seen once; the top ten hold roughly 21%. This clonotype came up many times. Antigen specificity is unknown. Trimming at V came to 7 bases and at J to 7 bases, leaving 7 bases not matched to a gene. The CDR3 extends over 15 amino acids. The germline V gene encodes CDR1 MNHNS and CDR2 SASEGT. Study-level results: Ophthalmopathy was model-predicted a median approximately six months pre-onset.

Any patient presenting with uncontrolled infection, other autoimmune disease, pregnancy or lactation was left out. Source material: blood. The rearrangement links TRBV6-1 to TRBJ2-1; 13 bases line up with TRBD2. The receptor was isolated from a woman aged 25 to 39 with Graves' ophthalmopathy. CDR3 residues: CASIKTSGGLNEQFF. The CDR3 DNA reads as TGTGCCAGCATCAAGACTAGCGGGGGGCTTAATGAGCAGTTCTTC.